This TCR beta chain emerged from a study of metastatic and nonmetastatic thyroid tumors. Findings and limits, study-wide: Reports indicated that malignant thyroid tumors showed significantly higher TCR beta diversity than benign nodules did, in blood and tumor.

This clone was counted at least ten times. What it recognizes is unknown. This CDR3 has 19 residues. Germline V gene sequence: CDR1 KGHDR, CDR2 SFDVKD. V trimming: 3 bases; J trimming: 0 bases; junction bases outside the gene matches: 10. Via MiXCR, TCRdb re-called the PCR reads. The sample has roughly 72,000 clones, roughly 18% seen once; the top ten hold roughly 13%. Patients had received no treatment of any kind before thyroid surgery. J is TRBJ2-1 and V is TRBV24-1; TRBD2 matches 10 bases. The specimen sequenced was blood. The clonotype comes from a female donor with papillary thyroid cancer or a benign thyroid nodule (not recorded which). Some clones in this sample may be carry-over from other donors' samples. The CDR3 bases are TGTGCCACCAGTGATCTAGCGGGAGAATCCCGAAGCTCCTACAATGAGCAGTTCTTC. Translating it yields CATSDLAGESRSSYNEQFF.